The rows below give T cell receptor beta chains drawn from one sample of a study of cytomegalovirus exposure and HLA in healthy donors. Assay: immunoSEQ multiplex PCR; the TCRdb copy retains only in-frame clones and omits some. The sample has under 90,000 clones, 77% seen once. The sequencing sample was made of PBMCs. These receptors came from a man between 50 and 59 years old in good health and CMV-seropositive. Both conserved end residues are part of each CDR3. A D gene is named only where the DNA matches it firmly. Some rows mark clone size as missing; the rest say once, few, many or name a class of expanded clone.

TGCGCCAGCAGCCCGGCTTCGCTAGCCAAAAACAGTCAGTACTTC,CASSPASLAKNSQYF,TRBJ2-4,-,15,few,TRBV5-1
TGTGCCAGCAGCTCCACAAGCGGGGGGAGGCTTATGAACACTGAAGCTTTCTTT,CASSSTSGGRLMNTEAFF,TRBJ1-1,-,18,-,TRBV11-3
TGTGCCACCAGCAACCGGGACAGATACGAGCAGTACTTC,CATSNRDRYEQYF,TRBJ2-7,TRBD1,13,-,TRBV15
TGCGCCAGCAGCTTAGGCAGGGGCTTCGAGAATGAGCAGTTCTTC,CASSLGRGFENEQFF,TRBJ2-1,-,15,-,TRBV5-1
TGTGCCAGCAAGTTGGACAGTGATACTGAAGCTTTCTTT,CASKLDSDTEAFF,TRBJ1-1,-,13,-,TRBV6-1
TGTGCCAGTCGGGACTACTCCTACAATGAGCAGTTCTTC,CASRDYSYNEQFF,TRBJ2-1,TRBD2,13,-,TRBV19
TGCGCCAGCAGCTTGGGGTCTAGCGGGAGGGTCACAGATACGCAGTATTTT,CASSLGSSGRVTDTQYF,TRBJ2-3,TRBD2,17,-,TRBV5-1
TGTGCCAGCAGCTTAAGCGGAGAATACAATGAGCAGTTCTTC,CASSLSGEYNEQFF,TRBJ2-1,-,14,-,TRBV7-2
TGTGCCAGCGGTTTCCTGACTAGCGGGAGTTACGAGCAGTACTTC,CASGFLTSGSYEQYF,TRBJ2-7,TRBD2,15,-,TRBV27
TGTGCCTGGAGTGTACCACTAGCGGGAGTATGGGAGACCCAGTACTTC,CAWSVPLAGVWETQYF,TRBJ2-5,TRBD2,16,-,TRBV30
TGTGCCAGCCCGGACAGGGGGTGGTTCAGCACCATATATTTT,CASPDRGWFSTIYF,TRBJ1-3,TRBD1,14,-,TRBV5-4
TGTGCCAGCAGCTTAGATGGGCCCACAGGGTACGAGCAGTACTTC,CASSLDGPTGYEQYF,TRBJ2-7,-,15,few,TRBV11-2
TGCGCCAGCAGCCTACTAGCGGAGCAAAATGAGCAGTTCTTC,CASSLLAEQNEQFF,TRBJ2-1,TRBD2,14,-,TRBV5-1
TGCGCCAGCAGGGACAGGGAGGGCACTGAAGCTTTCTTT,CASRDREGTEAFF,TRBJ1-1,TRBD1,13,-,TRBV10-2
TGTGCCAGCAGCGAGAGCCCTACCCCCGGGGAGCTGTTTTTT,CASSESPTPGELFF,TRBJ2-2,-,14,-,TRBV2
TGTGCCATCAGTGACAACCTGGGACAGGGAGGAGACGAGCAGTACTTC,CAISDNLGQGGDEQYF,TRBJ2-7,TRBD1,16,-,TRBV10-3
TGTGCCAGCAGTAAAGACGGAGACTCCTACGAGCAGTACTTC,CASSKDGDSYEQYF,TRBJ2-7,-,14,-,TRBV6-6
TGTGCCTGGACTAGCGGGTGGGGGGCAGAGACCCAGTACTTC,CAWTSGWGAETQYF,TRBJ2-5,TRBD2,14,-,TRBV30
TGTGCCAGCAGCCTCATCCCCCTCCCTATCCCTGGAAACACCATATATTTT,CASSLIPLPIPGNTIYF,TRBJ1-3,-,17,-,TRBV9
TGTGCCAGCAGTGAATGGGAGAGTCAGGAAAAACTGTTTTTT,CASSEWESQEKLFF,TRBJ1-4,-,14,-,TRBV6-1
TGCGCCAGCAGCCAAGAAGAGCGGACAGCTGAAGCTTTCTTT,CASSQEERTAEAFF,TRBJ1-1,-,14,-,TRBV4-1
TGTGCCAGCAGCCCTCCGAACAGGGGGCAAGTCGAGCAGTACTTC,CASSPPNRGQVEQYF,TRBJ2-7,TRBD1,15,-,TRBV14
TGTGCCAGCAGACTAGCGGGAGCTTACGAGCAGTACTTC,CASRLAGAYEQYF,TRBJ2-7,TRBD2,13,few,TRBV27
TGTGCCAGTAAGGACAGGGTTGGGACAGATACGCAGTATTTT,CASKDRVGTDTQYF,TRBJ2-3,TRBD1,14,-,TRBV19
TGTGCCAGCACCCGTAGGGGGAGGAACACTGAAGCTTTCTTT,CASTRRGRNTEAFF,TRBJ1-1,-,14,once,TRBV13
TGCAGTGCTAGGGAACTCGGGGTAGCTTTCTTT,CSARELGVAFF,TRBJ1-1,-,11,-,TRBV20-1
TGTGCCAGCAGTCATGACACCGTTGGCACTGAAGCTTTCTTT,CASSHDTVGTEAFF,TRBJ1-1,-,14,few,TRBV6-1
TGTGCCAGCAGCGTAGGTGGTAACAGTGCCTACGAGCAGTACTTC,CASSVGGNSAYEQYF,TRBJ2-7,-,15,-,TRBV9
TGTGCCAGCAGCCAAGTCGAGGGCAGCTCCTACAATGAGCAGTTCTTC,CASSQVEGSSYNEQFF,TRBJ2-1,-,16,-,TRBV4-2
TGTGCCAGCAGCCAAGATGAGGAGAGCTCCTATAATTCACCCCTCCACTTT,CASSQDEESSYNSPLHF,TRBJ1-6,-,17,-,TRBV4-2
TGTGCCAGCAGCGTCGGGGGGCTAGCGGCAGATACGCAGTATTTT,CASSVGGLAADTQYF,TRBJ2-3,-,15,-,TRBV9
TGCAGTGCTAGAGAGTGGCACACCTTC,CSAREWHTF,TRBJ1-2,-,9,-,TRBV20-1
TGTGCCAGCAGCCAAAGACTAGCGGGAGGGGAGACCCAGTACTTC,CASSQRLAGGETQYF,TRBJ2-5,TRBD2,15,few,TRBV5-4
TGTGCCAGCAGCTTAAGGGACTTCTCCCACAATGAGCAGTTCTTC,CASSLRDFSHNEQFF,TRBJ2-1,-,15,-,TRBV7-3
TGTGCCTGGACTTTGTTTGTGAACACTGAAGCTTTCTTT,CAWTLFVNTEAFF,TRBJ1-1,-,13,-,TRBV30
TGTGCCAGCAGCTTAGGTTTTAAGCCCCAGCATTTT,CASSLGFKPQHF,TRBJ1-5,-,12,once,TRBV7-9
TGTGCCAGTAGTACCCGACAGGCCTACGAGCAGTACTTC,CASSTRQAYEQYF,TRBJ2-7,-,13,once,TRBV19
TGTGCCAGCAGCGTAGCTATTCTAGCGAACACCGGGGAGCTGTTTTTT,CASSVAILANTGELFF,TRBJ2-2,-,16,-,TRBV9
TGTGCCAGCAGTCACAAAACAGGGGGCTTTGGAAACACCATATATTTT,CASSHKTGGFGNTIYF,TRBJ1-3,TRBD1,16,-,TRBV14
TGCGCCAGCAGCTTGGCTAGCGGGGGGAACACCGGGGAGCTGTTTTTT,CASSLASGGNTGELFF,TRBJ2-2,TRBD2,16,few,TRBV5-1
TGTGCCAGCCGGGACATAGACAATGAGCAGTTCTTC,CASRDIDNEQFF,TRBJ2-1,-,12,-,TRBV11-3
TGCGCCAGCAGCCTGGGACAGGGGGCAAGCAATCAGCCCCAGCATTTT,CASSLGQGASNQPQHF,TRBJ1-5,TRBD1,16,few,TRBV4-1
TGTGCCAGCAGTTACGGAGGGGAAGGATCATATGGCTACACCTTC,CASSYGGEGSYGYTF,TRBJ1-2,-,15,-,TRBV6-6
TGTGCCAGCAGTTACTCGAGAGATCGGGAAGCTTTCTTT,CASSYSRDREAFF,TRBJ1-1,-,13,-,TRBV6-6
TGTGCCTGGAGTTCGACAGGGGCCACTGAAGCTTTCTTT,CAWSSTGATEAFF,TRBJ1-1,TRBD1,13,-,TRBV30
TGTGCCAGCAGTTCCTGGCACAACACCGGGGAGCTGTTTTTT,CASSSWHNTGELFF,TRBJ2-2,-,14,-,TRBV27
TGTGCCAGCAGCTTAGGGGCGTACGGTGAAGCTTTCTTT,CASSLGAYGEAFF,TRBJ1-1,-,13,-,TRBV7-9
TGCGCCAGCAGCCAAGCGCCAGGGACGAACACCGGGGAGCTGTTTTTT,CASSQAPGTNTGELFF,TRBJ2-2,-,16,-,TRBV4-1
TGTGCCAGCAGCGCCCGAGCGGGAGGATCAGATACGCAGTATTTT,CASSARAGGSDTQYF,TRBJ2-3,TRBD2,15,-,TRBV11-2